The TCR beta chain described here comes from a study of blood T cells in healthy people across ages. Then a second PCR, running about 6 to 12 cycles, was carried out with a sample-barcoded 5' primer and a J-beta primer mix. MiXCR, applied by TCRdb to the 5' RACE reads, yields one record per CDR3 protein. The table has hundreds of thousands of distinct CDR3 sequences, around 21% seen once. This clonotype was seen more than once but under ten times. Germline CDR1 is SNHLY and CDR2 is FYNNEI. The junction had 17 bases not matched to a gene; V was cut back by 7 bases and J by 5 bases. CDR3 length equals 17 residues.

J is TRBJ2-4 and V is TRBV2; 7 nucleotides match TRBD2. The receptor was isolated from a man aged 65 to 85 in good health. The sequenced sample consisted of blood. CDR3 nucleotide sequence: TGTGCCAGCATGTCCGGGCCCGGGAGCGGGACGGAAAACATTCAGTACTTC. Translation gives CASMSGPGSGTENIQYF.